The clone carrying this T cell receptor beta chain was counted at least ten times. Its antigen remains unidentified. These data originate in a study of T-cell reconstitution after alpha-beta-depleted transplantation in children. The study's findings and limits: Reportedly, alpha-beta T cells present about two months post-transplant originated from several hundred expanded clones of graft origin.

Molecular barcoding with unique molecular identifiers was used for the TCRbeta library. Using its own MiXCR run on the PCR reads, TCRdb lists one record per CDR3 protein. The table lists about 300,000 distinct CDR3 sequences, over 9% of them singletons. Losses at the gene ends were 3 bases for V and 1 base for J; bases not matched to a gene: 5. The CDR3 runs 16 residues. Germline lookup yields CDR1 SGHTA and CDR2 FQGTGA. The sequence derives from a boy less than two years old with acute myeloid leukemia, due to receive a stem cell transplant. The sequenced sample was PBMCs, obtained before TCRalphabeta/CD19-depleted stem cell transplant. The rearrangement uses TRBV7-3 and TRBJ2-2, with 7 bases matching TRBD1. This CDR3 reads CASSFSGTENTGELFF. The CDR3 coding sequence is TGTGCCAGCAGCTTTTCCGGGACAGAGAACACCGGGGAGCTGTTTTTT.